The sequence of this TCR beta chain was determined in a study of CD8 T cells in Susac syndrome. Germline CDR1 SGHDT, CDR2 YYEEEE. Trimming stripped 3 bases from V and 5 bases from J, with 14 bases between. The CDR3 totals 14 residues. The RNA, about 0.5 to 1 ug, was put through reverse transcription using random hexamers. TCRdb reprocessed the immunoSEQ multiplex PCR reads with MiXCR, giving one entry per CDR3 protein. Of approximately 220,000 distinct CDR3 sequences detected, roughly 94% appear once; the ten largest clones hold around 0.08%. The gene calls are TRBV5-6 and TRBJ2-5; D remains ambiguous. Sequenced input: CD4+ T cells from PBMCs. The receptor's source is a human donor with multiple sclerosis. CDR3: CASSSRKVRETQYF. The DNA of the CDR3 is TGTGCCAGCAGCTCCAGGAAGGTCAGGGAGACCCAGTACTTC.